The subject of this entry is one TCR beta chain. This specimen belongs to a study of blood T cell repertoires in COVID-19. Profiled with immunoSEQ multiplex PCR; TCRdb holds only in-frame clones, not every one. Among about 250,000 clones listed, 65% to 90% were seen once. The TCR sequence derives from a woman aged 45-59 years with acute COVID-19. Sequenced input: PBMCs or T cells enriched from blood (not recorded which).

This CDR3 is CASSATGGSQPQHF. The CDR3 DNA follows: TGTGCCAGCAGTGCCACAGGGGGCAGTCAGCCCCAGCATTTT. This chain links TRBV6-2 or TRBV6-3 with TRBJ1-5, with 9 positions matching TRBD1. Unmatched junction bases numbered 5, after V lost 5 bases and J lost 6 bases. This CDR3 comprises 14 residues. Germline CDR1 is MNHEY and CDR2 is SVGEGT.